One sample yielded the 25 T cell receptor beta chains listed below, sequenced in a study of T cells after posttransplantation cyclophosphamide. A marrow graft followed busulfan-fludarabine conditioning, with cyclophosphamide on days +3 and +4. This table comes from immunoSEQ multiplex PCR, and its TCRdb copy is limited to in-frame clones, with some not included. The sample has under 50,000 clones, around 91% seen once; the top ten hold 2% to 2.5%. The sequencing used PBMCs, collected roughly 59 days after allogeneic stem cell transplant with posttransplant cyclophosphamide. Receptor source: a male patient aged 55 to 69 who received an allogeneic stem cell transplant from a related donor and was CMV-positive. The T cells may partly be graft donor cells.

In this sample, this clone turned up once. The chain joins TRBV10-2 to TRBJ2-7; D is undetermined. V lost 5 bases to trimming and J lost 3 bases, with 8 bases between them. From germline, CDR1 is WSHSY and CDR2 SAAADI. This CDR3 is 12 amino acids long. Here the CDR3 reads CASSRGNYEQYF. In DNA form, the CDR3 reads TGCGCCAGCAGTCGAGGTAACTACGAGCAGTACTTC.

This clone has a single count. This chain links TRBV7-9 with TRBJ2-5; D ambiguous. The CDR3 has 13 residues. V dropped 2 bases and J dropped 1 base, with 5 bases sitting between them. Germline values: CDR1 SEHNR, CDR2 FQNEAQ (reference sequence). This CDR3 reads CASSLYSQETQYF. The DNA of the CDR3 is TGTGCCAGCAGCTTATACAGCCAAGAGACCCAGTACTTC.

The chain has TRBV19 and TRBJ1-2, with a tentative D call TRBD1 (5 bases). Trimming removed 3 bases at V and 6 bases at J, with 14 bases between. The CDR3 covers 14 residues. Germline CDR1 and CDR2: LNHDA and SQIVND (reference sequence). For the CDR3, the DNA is TGTGCCAGTAGTATTTGGCGTACGACAGATGGCTACACCTTC. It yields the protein CASSIWRTTDGYTF. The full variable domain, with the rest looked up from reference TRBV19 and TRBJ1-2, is DGGITQSPKYLFRKEGQNVTLSCEQNLNHDAMYWYRQDPGQGLRLIYYSQIVNDFQKGDIAEGYSVSREKKESFPLTVTSAQKNPTAFYLCASSIWRTTDGYTFGSGTRLTVV.

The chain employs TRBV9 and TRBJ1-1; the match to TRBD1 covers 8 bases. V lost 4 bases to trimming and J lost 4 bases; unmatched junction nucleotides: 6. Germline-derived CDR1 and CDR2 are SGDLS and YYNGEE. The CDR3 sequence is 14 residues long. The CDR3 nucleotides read TGTGCCAGCAGCACTCAAACAGGGGGCACTGAAGCTTTCTTT. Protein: CASSTQTGGTEAFF.

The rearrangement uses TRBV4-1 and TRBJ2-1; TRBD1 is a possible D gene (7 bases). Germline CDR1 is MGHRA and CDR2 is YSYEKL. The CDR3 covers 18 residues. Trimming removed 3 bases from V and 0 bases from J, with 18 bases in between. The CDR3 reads CASSQYRLGDSSYNEQFF. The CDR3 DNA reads TGCGCCAGCAGCCAGTACCGACTAGGGGACAGCTCCTACAATGAGCAGTTCTTC.

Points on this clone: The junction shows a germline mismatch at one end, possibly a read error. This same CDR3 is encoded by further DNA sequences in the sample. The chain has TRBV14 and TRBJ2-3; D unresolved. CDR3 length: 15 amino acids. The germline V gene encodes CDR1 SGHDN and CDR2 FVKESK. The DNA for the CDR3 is TGTGCCAGTAGCCGTGCGGTCGCTAGCACAGATACGCAGTATTTT. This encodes CASSRAVASTDTQYF.

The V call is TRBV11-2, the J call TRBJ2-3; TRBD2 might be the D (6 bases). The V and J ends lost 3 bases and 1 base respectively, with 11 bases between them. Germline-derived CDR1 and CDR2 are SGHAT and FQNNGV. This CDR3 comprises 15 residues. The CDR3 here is CASSFVGGGTDTQYF. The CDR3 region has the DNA TGTGCCAGCAGCTTTGTGGGGGGAGGCACAGATACGCAGTATTTT.

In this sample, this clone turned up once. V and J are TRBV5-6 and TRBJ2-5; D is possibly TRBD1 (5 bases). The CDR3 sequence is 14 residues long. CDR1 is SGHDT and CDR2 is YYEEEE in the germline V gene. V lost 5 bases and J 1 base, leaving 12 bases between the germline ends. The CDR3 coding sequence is TGTGCCAGCAGTAGAAGACAGACCCAAGAGACCCAGTACTTC. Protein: CASSRRQTQETQYF.

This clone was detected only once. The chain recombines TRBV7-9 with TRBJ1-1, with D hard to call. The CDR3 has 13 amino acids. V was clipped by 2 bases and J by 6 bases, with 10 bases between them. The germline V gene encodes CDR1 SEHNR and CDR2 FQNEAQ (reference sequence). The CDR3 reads CASSLLPAAEAFF. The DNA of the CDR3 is TGTGCCAGCAGCTTACTGCCGGCGGCTGAAGCTTTCTTT.

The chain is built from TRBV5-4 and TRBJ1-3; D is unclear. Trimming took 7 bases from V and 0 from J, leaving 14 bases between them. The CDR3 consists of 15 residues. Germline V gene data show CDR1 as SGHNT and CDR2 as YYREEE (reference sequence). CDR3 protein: CASGEAKSSGNTIYF. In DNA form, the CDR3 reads TGTGCCAGCGGGGAGGCTAAAAGCTCTGGAAACACCATATATTTT. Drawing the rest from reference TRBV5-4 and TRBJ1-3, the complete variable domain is ETGVTQSPTHLIKTRGQQVTLRCSSQSGHNTVSWYQQALGQGPQFIFQYYREEENGRGNFPPRFSGLQFPNYSSELNVNALELDDSALYLCASGEAKSSGNTIYFGEGSWLTVV.

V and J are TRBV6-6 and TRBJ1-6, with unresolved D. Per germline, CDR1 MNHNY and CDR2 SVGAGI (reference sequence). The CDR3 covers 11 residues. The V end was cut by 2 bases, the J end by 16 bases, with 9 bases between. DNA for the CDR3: TGTGCCAGCAGTTACAAGTCGCGTCTCCACTTT. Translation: CASSYKSRLHF.

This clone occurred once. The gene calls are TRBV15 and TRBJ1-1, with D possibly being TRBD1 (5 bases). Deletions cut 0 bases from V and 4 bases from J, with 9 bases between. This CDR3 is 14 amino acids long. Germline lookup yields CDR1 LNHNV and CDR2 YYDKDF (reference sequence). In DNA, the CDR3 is TGTGCCACCAGCAGAGAAGCAGGGTTCACTGAAGCTTTCTTT. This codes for CATSREAGFTEAFF. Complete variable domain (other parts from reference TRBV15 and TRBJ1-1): DAMVIQNPRYQVTQFGKPVTLSCSQTLNHNVMYWYQQKSSQAPKLLFHYYDKDFNNEADTPDNFQSRRPNTSFCFLDIRSPGLGDTAMYLCATSREAGFTEAFFGQGTRLTVV.

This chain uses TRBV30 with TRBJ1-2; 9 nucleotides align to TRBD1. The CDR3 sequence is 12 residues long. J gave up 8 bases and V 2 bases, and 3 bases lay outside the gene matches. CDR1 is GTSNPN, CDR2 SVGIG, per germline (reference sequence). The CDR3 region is CAWSRDRVGYTF. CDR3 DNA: TGTGCCTGGAGTAGGGACAGGGTCGGCTACACCTTC.

The CDR3 loop is CASSETGVRYEQFF. The CDR3 DNA follows: TGTGCCAGCAGTGAAACAGGGGTAAGGTATGAGCAGTTCTTC. The gene calls are TRBV25-1 and TRBJ2-1; TRBD1 matches 7 bases. V lost 2 bases to trimming and J lost 8 bases; unmatched junction nucleotides: 6. This CDR3 contains 14 residues. CDR1 is MGHDK, CDR2 SYGVNS, per germline.

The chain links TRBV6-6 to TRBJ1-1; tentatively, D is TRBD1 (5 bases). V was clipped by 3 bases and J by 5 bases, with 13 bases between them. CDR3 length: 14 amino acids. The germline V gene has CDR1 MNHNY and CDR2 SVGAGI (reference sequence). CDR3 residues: CASSYVGGGTEAFF. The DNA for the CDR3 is TGTGCCAGCAGTTATGTTGGGGGAGGGACTGAAGCTTTCTTT.

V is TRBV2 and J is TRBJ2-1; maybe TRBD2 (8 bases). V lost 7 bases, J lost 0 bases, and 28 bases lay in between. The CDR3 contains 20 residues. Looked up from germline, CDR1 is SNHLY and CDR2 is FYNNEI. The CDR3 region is CASTQGVAGTIGVSYNEQFF. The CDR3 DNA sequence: TGTGCCAGCACCCAGGGGGTAGCGGGGACAATCGGGGTCTCCTACAATGAGCAGTTCTTC.

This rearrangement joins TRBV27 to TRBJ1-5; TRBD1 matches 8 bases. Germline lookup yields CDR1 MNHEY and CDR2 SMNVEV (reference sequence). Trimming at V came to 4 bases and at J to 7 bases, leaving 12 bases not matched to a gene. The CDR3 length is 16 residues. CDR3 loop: CASSSTGALLGQPQHF. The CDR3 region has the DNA TGTGCCAGCAGTTCGACAGGGGCCCTACTTGGGCAGCCCCAGCATTTT.

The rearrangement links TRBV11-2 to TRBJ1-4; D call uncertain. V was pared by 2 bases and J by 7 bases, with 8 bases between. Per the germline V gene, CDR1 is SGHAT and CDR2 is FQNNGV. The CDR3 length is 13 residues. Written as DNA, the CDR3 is TGTGCCAGCAGCTTAACCGGTGGTGAAAAACTGTTTTTT. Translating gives CASSLTGGEKLFF.

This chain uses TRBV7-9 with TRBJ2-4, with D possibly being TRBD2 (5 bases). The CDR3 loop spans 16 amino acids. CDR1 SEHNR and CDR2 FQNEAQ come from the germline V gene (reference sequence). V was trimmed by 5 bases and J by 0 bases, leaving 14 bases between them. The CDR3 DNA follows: TGTGCCAGCAGCCCCCGAGAGGGCCTAGCCAAAAACATTCAGTACTTC. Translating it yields CASSPREGLAKNIQYF.

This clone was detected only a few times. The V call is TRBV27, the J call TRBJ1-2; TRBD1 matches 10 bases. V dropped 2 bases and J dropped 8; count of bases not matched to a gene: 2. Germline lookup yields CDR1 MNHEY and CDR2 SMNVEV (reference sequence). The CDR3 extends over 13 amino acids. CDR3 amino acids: CASSLRDRGGYTF. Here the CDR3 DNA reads TGTGCCAGCAGTTTAAGGGACAGGGGCGGCTACACCTTC.

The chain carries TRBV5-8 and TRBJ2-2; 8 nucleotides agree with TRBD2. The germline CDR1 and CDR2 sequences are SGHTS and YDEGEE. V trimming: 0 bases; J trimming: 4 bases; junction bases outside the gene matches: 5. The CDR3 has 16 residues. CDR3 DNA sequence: TGTGCCAGCAGCTTGGTAGGACTAGCTAGCACCGGGGAGCTGTTTTTT. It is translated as CASSLVGLASTGELFF. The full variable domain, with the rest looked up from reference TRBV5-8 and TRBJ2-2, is EAGVTQSPTHLIKTRGQQATLRCSPISGHTSVYWYQQALGLGLQFLLWYDEGEERNRGNFPPRFSGRQFPNYSSELNVNALELEDSALYLCASSLVGLASTGELFFGEGSRLTVL.

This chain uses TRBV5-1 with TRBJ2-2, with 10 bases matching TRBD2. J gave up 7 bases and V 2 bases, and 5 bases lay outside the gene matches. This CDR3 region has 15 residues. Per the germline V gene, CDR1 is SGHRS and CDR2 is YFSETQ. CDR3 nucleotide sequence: TGCGCCAGCAGCTTCCAGCGGGGGGGCCTCGGGGAGCTGTTTTTT. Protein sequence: CASSFQRGGLGELFF.

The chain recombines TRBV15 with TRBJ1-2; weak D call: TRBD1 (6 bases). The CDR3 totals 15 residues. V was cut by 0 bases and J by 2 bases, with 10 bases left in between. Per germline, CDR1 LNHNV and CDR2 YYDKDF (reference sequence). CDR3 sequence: CATSRDWQGNYGYTF. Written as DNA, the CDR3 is TGTGCCACCAGCAGAGATTGGCAGGGGAACTATGGCTACACCTTC.

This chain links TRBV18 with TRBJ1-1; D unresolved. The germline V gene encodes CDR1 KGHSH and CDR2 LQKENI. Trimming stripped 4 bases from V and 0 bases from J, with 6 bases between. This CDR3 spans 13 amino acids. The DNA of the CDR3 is TGTGCCAGCTCACTCCGTTTGAACACTGAAGCTTTCTTT. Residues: CASSLRLNTEAFF. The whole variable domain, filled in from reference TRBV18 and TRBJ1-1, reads NAGVMQNPRHLVRRRGQEARLRCSPMKGHSHVYWYRQLPEEGLKFMVYLQKENIIDESGMPKERFSAEFPKEGPSILRIQQVVRGDSAAYFCASSLRLNTEAFFGQGTRLTVV.

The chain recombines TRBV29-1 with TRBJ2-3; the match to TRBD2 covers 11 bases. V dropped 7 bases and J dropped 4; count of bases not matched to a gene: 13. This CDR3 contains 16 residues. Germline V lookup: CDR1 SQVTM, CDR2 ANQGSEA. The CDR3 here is CSAGPHSGGAPDTQYF. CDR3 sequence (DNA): TGCAGCGCTGGACCTCATAGCGGGGGGGCCCCAGATACGCAGTATTTT.